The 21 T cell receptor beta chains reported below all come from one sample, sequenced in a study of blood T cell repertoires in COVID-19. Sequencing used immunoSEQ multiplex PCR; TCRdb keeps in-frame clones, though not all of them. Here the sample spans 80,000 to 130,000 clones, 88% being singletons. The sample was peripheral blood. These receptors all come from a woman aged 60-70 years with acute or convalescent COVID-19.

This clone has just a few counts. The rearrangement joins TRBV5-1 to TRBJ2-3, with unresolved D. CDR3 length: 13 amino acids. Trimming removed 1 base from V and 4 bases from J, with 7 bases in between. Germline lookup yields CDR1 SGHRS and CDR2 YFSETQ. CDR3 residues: CASSLRPADTQYF. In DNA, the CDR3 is TGCGCCAGCAGCTTGCGCCCGGCAGATACGCAGTATTTT.

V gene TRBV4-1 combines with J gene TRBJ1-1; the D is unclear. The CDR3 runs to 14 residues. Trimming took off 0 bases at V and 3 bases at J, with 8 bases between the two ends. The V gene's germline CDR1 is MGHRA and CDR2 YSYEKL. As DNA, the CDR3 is TGCGCCAGCAGCCAAGAGGAGGGAGACACTGAAGCTTTCTTT. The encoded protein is CASSQEEGDTEAFF.

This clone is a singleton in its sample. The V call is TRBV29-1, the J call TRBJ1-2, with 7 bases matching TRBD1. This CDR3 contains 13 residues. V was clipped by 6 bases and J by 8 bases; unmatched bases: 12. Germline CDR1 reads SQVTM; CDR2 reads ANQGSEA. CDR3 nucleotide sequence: TGCAGCGTCCAGACAGGGACCAGTCAAGGCTACACCTTC. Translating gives CSVQTGTSQGYTF.

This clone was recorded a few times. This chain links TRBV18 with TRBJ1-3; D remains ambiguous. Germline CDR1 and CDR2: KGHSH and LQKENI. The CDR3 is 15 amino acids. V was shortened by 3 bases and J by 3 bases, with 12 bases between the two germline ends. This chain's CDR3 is CASSPPSQYGNTIYF. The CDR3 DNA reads TGTGCCAGCTCACCCCCTTCCCAGTATGGAAACACCATATATTTT.

CDR3 residues: CASSDGTSHMNTEAFF. DNA of the CDR3: TGTGCCAGCAGTGATGGGACAAGCCACATGAACACTGAAGCTTTCTTT. The V and J genes are TRBV6-1 and TRBJ1-1, with D possibly TRBD1 on 6 matching bases. The CDR3 is 16 residues long. Trimming shortened V by 3 bases and J by 0 bases, and 14 bases separated the two germline ends. Germline V gene data show CDR1 as MNHNS and CDR2 as SASEGT.

The chain's CDR3 is CASSLSGIQETQYF. Here the CDR3 DNA reads TGTGCCAGTAGTCTTAGCGGAATACAAGAGACCCAGTACTTC. The chain recombines TRBV19 with TRBJ2-5, with D tentatively TRBD2 (6 bases). CDR3 length: 14 residues. V was clipped by 5 bases and J by 2 bases, with 12 bases between them. CDR1 is LNHDA, CDR2 SQIVND, per germline (reference sequence).

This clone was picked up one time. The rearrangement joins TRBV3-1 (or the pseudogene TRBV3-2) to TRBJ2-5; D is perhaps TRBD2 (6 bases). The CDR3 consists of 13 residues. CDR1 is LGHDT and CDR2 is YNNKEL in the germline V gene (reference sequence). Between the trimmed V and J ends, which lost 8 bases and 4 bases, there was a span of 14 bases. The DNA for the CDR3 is TGTGCCAGCCGTACTGCAGCGGGAGAGACCCAGTACTTC. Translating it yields CASRTAAGETQYF.

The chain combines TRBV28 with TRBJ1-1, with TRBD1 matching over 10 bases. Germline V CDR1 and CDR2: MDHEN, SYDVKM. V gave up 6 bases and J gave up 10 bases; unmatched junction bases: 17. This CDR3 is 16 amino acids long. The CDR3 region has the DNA TGTGCCAGCAGCCCCACCGGGACAGGGGAATCGGGGGGAGCTTTCTTT. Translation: CASSPTGTGESGGAFF.

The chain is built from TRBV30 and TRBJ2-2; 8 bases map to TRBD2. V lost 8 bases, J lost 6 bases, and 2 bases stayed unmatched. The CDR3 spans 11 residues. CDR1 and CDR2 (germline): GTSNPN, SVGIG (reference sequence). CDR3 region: CAAGGPGELFF. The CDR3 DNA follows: TGTGCCGCGGGGGGTCCCGGGGAGCTGTTTTTT.

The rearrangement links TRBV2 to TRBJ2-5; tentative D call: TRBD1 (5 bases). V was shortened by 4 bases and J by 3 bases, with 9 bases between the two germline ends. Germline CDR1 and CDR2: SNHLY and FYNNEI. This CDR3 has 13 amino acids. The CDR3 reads CASSGDREETQYF. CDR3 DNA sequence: TGTGCCAGCAGTGGAGACAGAGAAGAGACCCAGTACTTC.

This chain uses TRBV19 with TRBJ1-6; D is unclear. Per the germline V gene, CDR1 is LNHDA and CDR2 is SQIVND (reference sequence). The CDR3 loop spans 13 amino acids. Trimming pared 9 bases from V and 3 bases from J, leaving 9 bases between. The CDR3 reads CASHGIYNSPLHF. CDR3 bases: TGTGCCAGCCACGGGATCTATAATTCACCCCTCCACTTT. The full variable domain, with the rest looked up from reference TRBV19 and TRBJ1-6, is DGGITQSPKYLFRKEGQNVTLSCEQNLNHDAMYWYRQDPGQGLRLIYYSQIVNDFQKGDIAEGYSVSREKKESFPLTVTSAQKNPTAFYLCASHGIYNSPLHFGNGTRLTVT.

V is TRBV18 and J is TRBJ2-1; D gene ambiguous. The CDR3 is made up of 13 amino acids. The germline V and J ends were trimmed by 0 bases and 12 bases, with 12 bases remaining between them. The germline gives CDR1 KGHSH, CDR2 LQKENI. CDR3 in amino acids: CASSPPSTLRQFF. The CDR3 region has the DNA TGTGCCAGCTCACCACCGAGCACGCTTAGGCAGTTCTTC.

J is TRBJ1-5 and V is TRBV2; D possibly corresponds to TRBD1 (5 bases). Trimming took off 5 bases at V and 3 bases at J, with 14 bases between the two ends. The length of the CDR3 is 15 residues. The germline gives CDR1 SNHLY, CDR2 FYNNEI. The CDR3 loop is CASSLEQEVNQPQHF. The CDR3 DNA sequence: TGTGCCAGCAGTCTCGAACAGGAAGTCAATCAGCCCCAGCATTTT. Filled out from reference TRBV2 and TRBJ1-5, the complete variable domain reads EPEVTQTPSHQVTQMGQEVILRCVPISNHLYFYWYRQILGQKVEFLVSFYNNEISEKSEIFDDQFSVERPDGSNFTLKIRSTKLEDSAMYFCASSLEQEVNQPQHFGDGTRLSIL.

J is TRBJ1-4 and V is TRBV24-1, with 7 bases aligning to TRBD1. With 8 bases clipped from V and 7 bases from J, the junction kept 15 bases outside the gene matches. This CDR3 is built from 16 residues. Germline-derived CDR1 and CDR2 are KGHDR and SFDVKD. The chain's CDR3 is CATTLEGQAAGEKLFF. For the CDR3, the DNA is TGTGCCACCACCCTAGAAGGACAGGCAGCAGGTGAAAAACTGTTTTTT.

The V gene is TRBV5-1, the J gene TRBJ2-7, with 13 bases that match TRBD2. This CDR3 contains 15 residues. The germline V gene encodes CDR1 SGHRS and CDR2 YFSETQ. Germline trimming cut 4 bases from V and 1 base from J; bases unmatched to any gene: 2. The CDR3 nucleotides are TGCGCCAGCAGCCCGACTAGCGGGAGGTCCTACGAGCAGTACTTC. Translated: CASSPTSGRSYEQYF.

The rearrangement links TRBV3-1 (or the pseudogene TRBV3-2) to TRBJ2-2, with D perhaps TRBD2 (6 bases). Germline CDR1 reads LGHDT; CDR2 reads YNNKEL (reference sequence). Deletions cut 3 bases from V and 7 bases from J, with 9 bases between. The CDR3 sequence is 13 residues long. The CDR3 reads CASSQGGGGELFF. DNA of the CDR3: TGTGCCAGCAGCCAGGGGGGAGGCGGGGAGCTGTTTTTT.

CDR3 amino acids: CASTGTGGLYEAGELFF. Written as DNA, the CDR3 is TGTGCCAGCACCGGGACAGGGGGTTTGTATGAGGCCGGGGAGCTGTTTTTT. The chain has TRBV9 and TRBJ2-2; TRBD1 matches at 11 bases. V gave up 6 bases and J gave up 6 bases; unmatched junction bases: 13. The CDR3 is made up of 17 amino acids. Germline V gives CDR1 SGDLS, CDR2 YYNGEE.

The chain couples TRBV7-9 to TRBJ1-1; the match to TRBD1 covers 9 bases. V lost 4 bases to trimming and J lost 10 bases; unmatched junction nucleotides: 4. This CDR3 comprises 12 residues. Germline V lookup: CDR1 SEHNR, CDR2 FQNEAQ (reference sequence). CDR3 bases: TGTGCCAGCAGCTACGGACAGGGGCTAGCTTTCTTT. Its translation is CASSYGQGLAFF.

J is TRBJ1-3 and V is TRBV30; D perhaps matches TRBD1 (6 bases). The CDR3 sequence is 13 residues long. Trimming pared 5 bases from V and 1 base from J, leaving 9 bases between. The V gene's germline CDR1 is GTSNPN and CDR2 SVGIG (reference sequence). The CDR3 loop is CAWDRISGNTIYF. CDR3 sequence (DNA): TGTGCCTGGGACAGGATTTCTGGAAACACCATATATTTT.

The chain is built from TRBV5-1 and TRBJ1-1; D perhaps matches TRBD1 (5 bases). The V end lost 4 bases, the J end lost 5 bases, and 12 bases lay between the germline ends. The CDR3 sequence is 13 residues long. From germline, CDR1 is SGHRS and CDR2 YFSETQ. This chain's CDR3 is CASSLDIPTEAFF. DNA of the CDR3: TGCGCCAGCAGCCTGGACATCCCTACTGAAGCTTTCTTT.

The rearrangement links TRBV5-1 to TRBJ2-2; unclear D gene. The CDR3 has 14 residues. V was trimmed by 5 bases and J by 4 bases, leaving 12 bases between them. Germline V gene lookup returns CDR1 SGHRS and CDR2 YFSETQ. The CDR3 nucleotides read TGCGCCAGCAGACCCCAAGTGGCCACCGGGGAGCTGTTTTTT. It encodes CASRPQVATGELFF.